This T cell receptor beta chain is from a study of regulatory T cells in long-lasting Graves disease. V lost 5 bases and J 6 bases, leaving 15 bases between the germline ends. Germline V gene lookup returns CDR1 DFQATT and CDR2 SNEGSKA (reference sequence). The CDR3 extends over 13 amino acids. This clonotype was observed a few times. Its antigen is currently unknown. According to the study, TCR beta libraries were built with iRepertoire HTBI primers and CDR3-region Arm-PCR. TCRdb used MiXCR to reprocess the multiplex PCR reads, holding one entry per CDR3 protein. The table lists under 700,000 distinct CDR3 sequences, 15% to 20% of them singletons. Study conclusions and caveats: Segments TRBV28, TRBJ1-2 and TRBJ2-5 showed preferential usage in persistent disease. Newly diagnosed Graves' patients had higher TCR diversity than persistent ones.

The sample's time point: newly diagnosed GD, antithyroid drugs for less than 3 months. There was RNA extracted from PBMCs, and the TCR library was made from it. In addition, the sample was reused for a study of T cells in Graves' hyperthyroidism and ophthalmopathy.

This clonotype was sampled from a woman aged 35-60 years with Graves disease. This chain uses TRBV20-1 with TRBJ2-3, with D tentatively TRBD1 or TRBD2 (5 bases each). This specimen consisted of peripheral blood mononuclear cells (PBMCs), obtained at new diagnosis, from a patient treated with antithyroid drugs. The chain's CDR3 is CSASGTPQDTQYF. The CDR3 nucleotides are TGCAGTGCTTCCGGGACCCCCCAGGATACGCAGTATTTT.